Included here is one TCR beta chain sequence, with context. Its binding antigen is unknown. Base-call qualities are not available, and no considerably larger clone is one nucleotide away. Samples from volunteer blood donors who had recovered from COVID-19 were contributed by a second Seattle source. Each collaborating institution followed its own protocols to collect whole blood in K2EDTA tubes. For TCRbeta analysis, collaborators shipped samples as frozen whole blood, isolated PBMCs, or DNA extracted from either of those sample types. The sample is drawn from a study of blood T cell repertoires in COVID-19 (TCRdb year 2020). Turning to the overall study: The collaborator samples originated in the United States, Italy and Spain and spanned the acute and convalescent phases of COVID-19. The material from the prospective study consisted of cDNA or gDNA derived from T cells, B-cell-depleted T cells, or PBMCs. The samples were drawn from the first 160 participants of the ongoing ImmuneRACE study and from 1,254 subjects provided by 6 global collaborators. The repertoires were made available in a free public database intended to serve as a resource for research on the immune response to SARS-CoV-2. HLA class I and class II types, where available, came from metadata supplied by the sample provider rather than from assay-based typing. Sample metadata almost always included a de-identified subject ID, COVID-19 status, age in years and sex. Subjects who had been exposed to COVID-19, were actively infected with it, or had recovered from it provided the deeply sampled blood TCRbeta repertoires that made up the dataset.

What the work shows at the level of the full study, not this receptor alone: How much clinical and demographic metadata was included differed by source and by participant, and the metadata was provided uncurated.

The immunoSEQ Assay, a bias-controlled multiplex PCR, was used to amplify TCRbeta CDR3 regions from genomic DNA. The original pipeline was this. Nucleated cell counts per sample were estimated from amplification of reference gene primers within the assay. Sequence reads were collapsed and filtered to measure the absolute abundance of every unique TCRbeta CDR3 rearrangement. For each sample, productive Simpson clonality was calculated as the square root of Simpson's diversity index over productive rearrangements. TCRdb took this table from immuneACCESS and kept in-frame rearrangements with V and J called. Such tables lack part of the clones; where checked against another copy, unresolved V genes explain under half of the gap, and the rest is unexplained. That table furnishes V, J and clone size, whereas the DNA furnished D and trimming. Present in this sample are approximately 230,000 clones, approximately 90% of which were seen just once. The ten most abundant clones make up 2.2% of the sample.

V drops 6 bases and J drops 3 bases, leaving 6 bases in between. Spanning cysteine to phenylalanine, the CDR3 consists of 11 amino acids. Only the CDR3 DNA is retained, 33 bases long and in frame from the first base. CDR1 MNHEY and CDR2 SVGEGT are derived from the germline V gene. The sequenced material came from peripheral blood. This receptor was obtained from a man under 40 who had recovered from COVID-19. Recombination joined TRBV6-2 or TRBV6-3 with TRBJ2-7, with the D gene uncertain. CDR3 protein: CASSSYYEQYF. Here is the DNA: TGTGCCAGCAGCTCGTACTACGAGCAGTACTTC.